The 23 T cell receptor beta chains presented below share a single source sample, sequenced in a study of T cells in localized non-small cell lung cancer. Generated by immunoSEQ multiplex PCR, the TCRdb table keeps only in-frame clones and is missing some. The sample has roughly 35,000 clones; around nine tenths are singletons. Specimen: peripheral blood, collected before any cancer treatment. The receptors here all came from a woman aged 35-70 years with stage I lung adenocarcinoma.

The chain has TRBV19 and TRBJ1-5; 8 bases are a match to TRBD1. This CDR3 is 16 amino acids long. Germline-derived CDR1 and CDR2 are LNHDA and SQIVND (reference sequence). The trim removed 7 bases at V and 4 bases at J, leaving 12 bases unmatched. The CDR3 coding sequence is TGTGCCAGTAATACCCCCCAGGGGGCACGTAATCAGCCCCAGCATTTT. It encodes CASNTPQGARNQPQHF.

The chain joins TRBV9 to TRBJ2-3; D gene uncertain. Germline loops: CDR1 SGDLS, CDR2 YYNGEE. The CDR3 totals 16 residues. The V end was cut by 0 bases, the J end by 1 base, with 12 bases between. The CDR3 protein is CASSVAPGVRTDTQYF. The CDR3 DNA follows: TGTGCCAGCAGCGTAGCTCCGGGCGTACGCACAGATACGCAGTATTTT.

The J gene is TRBJ2-5, the V gene TRBV5-1; 8 bases are a match to TRBD2. This CDR3 contains 14 residues. The V gene end was trimmed by 7 bases and the J gene end by 4 bases; junction bases not matched to a gene: 9. CDR1 and CDR2 from the germline V gene are SGHRS and YFSETQ. CDR3 sequence: CASGEGLDRETQYF. For the CDR3, the DNA is TGCGCCAGCGGGGAGGGACTAGATAGAGAGACCCAGTACTTC. The variable domain in full, completed from reference TRBV5-1 and TRBJ2-5, reads KAGVTQTPRYLIKTRGQQVTLSCSPISGHRSVSWYQQTPGQGLQFLFEYFSETQRNKGNFPGRFSGRQFSNSRSEMNVSTLELGDSALYLCASGEGLDRETQYFGPGTRLLVL.

Here the CDR3 DNA reads TGTGCCAGCAGTTCGGGACAGGGGGCTTACGAGCAGTACTTC. Translation gives CASSSGQGAYEQYF. The V and J genes are TRBV28 and TRBJ2-7; 12 bases agree with TRBD1. This CDR3 contains 14 residues. The V segment lost 4 bases and the J segment 4 bases; nucleotides outside the gene matches: 2. In germline, CDR1 is MDHEN, CDR2 SYDVKM.

The chain carries TRBV7-6 and TRBJ2-5; possibly TRBD2 for D (5 bases). The CDR3 is 16 amino acids. Germline CDR1 and CDR2: SGHVS and FNYEAQ. Trimming took off 5 bases at V and 5 bases at J, with 21 bases between the two ends. CDR3 protein: CASSLREELDLETQYF. CDR3 sequence (DNA): TGTGCCAGCAGCCTCCGGGAAGAACTAGATTTGGAGACCCAGTACTTC. The full variable domain, in which reference TRBV7-6 and TRBJ2-5 provide the parts outside the CDR3, is GAGVSQSPRYKVTKRGQDVALRCDPISGHVSLYWYRQALGQGPEFLTYFNYEAQQDKSGLPNDRFSAERPEGSISTLTIQRTEQRDSAMYRCASSLREELDLETQYFGPGTRLLVL.

In this sample, this clone turned up once. The rearrangement uses TRBV9 and TRBJ1-2; maybe TRBD1 (5 bases). Germline values: CDR1 SGDLS, CDR2 YYNGEE. This CDR3 has 15 residues. V shed 4 bases and J shed 2 bases, with 15 bases lying between them. In nucleotides, the CDR3 is TGTGCCAGCAGCAGGGTTGGGGCGATAAACTATGGCTACACCTTC. This translates into CASSRVGAINYGYTF.

CDR3 protein: CAWSAWGLAFF. CDR3 nucleotides: TGTGCCTGGAGTGCCTGGGGGTTAGCTTTCTTT. This chain links TRBV30 with TRBJ1-1; weak D call: TRBD1 (5 bases). V was trimmed by 1 base and J by 10 bases, leaving 10 bases between them. Per the germline V gene, CDR1 is GTSNPN and CDR2 is SVGIG (reference sequence). This CDR3 has 11 residues.

The gene calls are TRBV5-6 and TRBJ2-7, with a tentative D call TRBD1 (6 bases). V was cut by 4 bases and J by 5 bases, with 10 bases left in between. Germline CDR1 SGHDT, CDR2 YYEEEE. This CDR3 spans 12 amino acids. The CDR3 loop is CASSPGQDEQYF. The DNA of the CDR3 is TGTGCCAGCAGCCCGGGACAAGACGAGCAGTACTTC.

The rearrangement uses TRBV28 and TRBJ2-2; 8 positions agree with TRBD1. Per the germline V gene, CDR1 is MDHEN and CDR2 is SYDVKM. The CDR3 consists of 16 residues. The ends lost 4 bases at V and 1 base at J; junction bases unmatched: 5. DNA of the CDR3: TGTGCCAGCAGTTCAAGGACAGGGAGGAACACCGGGGAGCTGTTTTTT. Its protein product is CASSSRTGRNTGELFF.

This rearrangement joins TRBV7-6 to TRBJ2-1; D remains unclear. V was pared by 5 bases and J by 8 bases, with 10 bases between. Germline V gives CDR1 SGHVS, CDR2 FNYEAQ. The CDR3 has 12 amino acids. Written as DNA, the CDR3 is TGTGCCAGCAGCCCCCTAGGAGATGAGCAGTTCTTC. Encoded protein: CASSPLGDEQFF.

The chain is built from TRBV6-6 and TRBJ1-4; D is unclear. CDR1 is MNHNY, CDR2 SVGAGI, per germline (reference sequence). V lost 5 bases to trimming and J lost 0 bases, with 10 bases between them. The CDR3 contains 15 residues. The CDR3 protein is CASSTHTATNEKLFF. The DNA for the CDR3 is TGTGCCAGCAGTACCCACACAGCAACTAATGAAAAACTGTTTTTT.

This clone is categorized as medium-sized. The gene calls are TRBV7-9 and TRBJ2-2; D unresolved. The CDR3 spans 11 residues. Germline V lookup: CDR1 SEHNR, CDR2 FQNEAQ (reference sequence). Trimming removed 3 bases at V and 5 bases at J, with 1 base between. CDR3 loop: CASSLTGELFF. For the CDR3, the DNA is TGTGCCAGCAGCTTGACCGGGGAGCTGTTTTTT.

The V and J genes are TRBV6-1 and TRBJ2-1, with 9 bases lining up with TRBD1. This CDR3 spans 14 amino acids. Trimming at V came to 7 bases and at J to 9 bases, leaving 10 bases not matched to a gene. The germline V gene encodes CDR1 MNHNS and CDR2 SASEGT. The CDR3 nucleotides read TGTGCCAGCACCGTTGGGACAGGGAGACTTGAGCAGTTCTTC. Encoded protein: CASTVGTGRLEQFF.

The V gene is TRBV10-1, the J gene TRBJ2-1; tentatively, D is TRBD1 or TRBD2 (5 bases each). From germline, CDR1 is WNHNN and CDR2 SYGVQD (reference sequence). This CDR3 has 17 residues. V dropped 3 bases and J dropped 9 bases, with 24 bases sitting between them. CDR3 sequence reads: CASSDRFPGRPRGEQFF. CDR3 sequence (DNA): TGCGCCAGCAGTGATAGATTCCCGGGGCGACCCCGGGGTGAGCAGTTCTTC.

V and J are TRBV5-1 and TRBJ2-3, with TRBD1 matching over 9 bases. CDR3 size: 17 residues. V lost 8 bases to trimming and J lost 0 bases; unmatched junction nucleotides: 13. Looked up from germline, CDR1 is SGHRS and CDR2 is YFSETQ. CDR3 nucleotide sequence: TGCGCCAGTCACAGGGGGCGTTGGGAGTCTAGCACAGATACGCAGTATTTT. Its protein product is CASHRGRWESSTDTQYF.

The chain recombines TRBV7-2 with TRBJ1-1, with D possibly being TRBD1 (6 bases). The CDR3 extends over 15 amino acids. Germline V gene data show CDR1 as SGHTA and CDR2 as FQGNSA. Deletions cut 5 bases from V and 3 bases from J, with 16 bases between. CDR3: CASSVVPGGHTEAFF. Here the CDR3 DNA reads TGTGCCAGCAGCGTTGTTCCGGGGGGCCACACTGAAGCTTTCTTT.

Of note for this clone: Germline and junction disagree at one end, which may indicate a read error. The chain joins TRBV7-7 to TRBJ2-5, with D possibly being TRBD2 (6 bases). The length of the CDR3 is 18 residues. The V gene's germline CDR1 is SSHAT and CDR2 FNYEAQ (reference sequence). This chain's CDR3 is CASSLEGGSSALRETQYF. CDR3 sequence (DNA): TGTGCTAGCAGCTTAGAGGGTGGCTCTAGCGCCCTACGGGAGACCCAGTACTTC.

V and J are TRBV5-1 and TRBJ2-5; the match to TRBD2 covers 10 bases. The CDR3 has 17 residues. After removal of 0 bases from V and 3 bases from J, the junction contained 8 bases not matched to a gene. Germline CDR1 is SGHRS and CDR2 is YFSETQ. CDR3 in amino acids: CASSLGILAGWEETQYF. The CDR3 bases are TGCGCCAGCAGCTTGGGGATACTAGCGGGATGGGAAGAGACCCAGTACTTC.

The chain carries TRBV28 and TRBJ1-1; D remains ambiguous. The V gene lost 8 bases and the J gene lost 1 base, with 14 bases spanning the gap. This CDR3 comprises 14 residues. CDR1 is MDHEN, CDR2 SYDVKM, per germline. The CDR3: CASSFYGENTEAFF. CDR3 in DNA: TGTGCCAGCTCTTTTTACGGGGAGAACACTGAAGCTTTCTTT.

This chain joins TRBV2 and TRBJ2-1; 12 bases line up with TRBD2. Germline-derived CDR1 and CDR2 are SNHLY and FYNNEI. The length of the CDR3 is 14 residues. V lost 7 bases to trimming and J lost 8 bases; unmatched junction nucleotides: 6. The CDR3 nucleotides are TGTGCCAGCAAGCTAGCGGGAGGGCCAGATGAGCAGTTCTTC. Encoded protein: CASKLAGGPDEQFF. The complete variable domain, with remaining parts taken from reference TRBV2 and TRBJ2-1, reads EPEVTQTPSHQVTQMGQEVILRCVPISNHLYFYWYRQILGQKVEFLVSFYNNEISEKSEIFDDQFSVERPDGSNFTLKIRSTKLEDSAMYFCASKLAGGPDEQFFGPGTRLTVL.

The chain links TRBV6-6 to TRBJ2-5; D gene ambiguous. This CDR3 contains 13 residues. CDR1 and CDR2 (germline): MNHNY, SVGAGI (reference sequence). Trimming shortened V by 2 bases and J by 4 bases, and 8 bases separated the two germline ends. The CDR3 is CASSYLNGETQYF. DNA of the CDR3: TGTGCCAGCAGTTACCTTAACGGAGAGACCCAGTACTTC.

The chain uses TRBV10-3 and TRBJ1-1; D might be TRBD1 (5 bases). Per the germline V gene, CDR1 is ENHRY and CDR2 is SYGVKD. Trimming took 3 bases from V and 10 from J, leaving 18 bases between them. CDR3 length: 14 residues. The CDR3 coding sequence is TGTGCCATCAGTGAATCAGGGCAAACTTCGGTAGCTTTCTTT. Translating it yields CAISESGQTSVAFF.

The chain is built from TRBV4-2 and TRBJ2-3; D is undetermined. This CDR3 is 16 amino acids long. Trimming left V 2 bases short and J 0 bases short, with 12 bases between. Germline V CDR1 and CDR2: LGHNA, YNFKEQ. CDR3 DNA sequence: TGTGCCAGCAGCCAACTAGGAGCCGCTAGCACAGATACGCAGTATTTT. Amino acids: CASSQLGAASTDTQYF.